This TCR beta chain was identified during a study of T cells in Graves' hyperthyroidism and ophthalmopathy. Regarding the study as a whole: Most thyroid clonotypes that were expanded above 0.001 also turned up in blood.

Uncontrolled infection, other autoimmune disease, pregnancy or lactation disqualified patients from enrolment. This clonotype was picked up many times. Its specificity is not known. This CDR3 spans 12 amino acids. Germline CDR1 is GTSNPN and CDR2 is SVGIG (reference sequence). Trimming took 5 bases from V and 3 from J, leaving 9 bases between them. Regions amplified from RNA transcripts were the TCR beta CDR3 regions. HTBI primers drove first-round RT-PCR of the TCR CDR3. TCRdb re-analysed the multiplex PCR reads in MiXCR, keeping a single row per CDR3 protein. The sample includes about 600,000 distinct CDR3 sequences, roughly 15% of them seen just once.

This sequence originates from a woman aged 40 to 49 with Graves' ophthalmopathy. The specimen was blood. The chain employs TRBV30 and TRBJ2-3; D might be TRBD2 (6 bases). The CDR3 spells CAWGEVTDTQYF. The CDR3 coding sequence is TGTGCCTGGGGGGAGGTAACAGATACGCAGTATTTT.